This TCR beta chain was recorded in a study of blood T cell repertoires in COVID-19. V lost 4 bases, J lost 7 bases, and 14 bases lay in between. Germline V gene data show CDR1 as LNHDA and CDR2 as SQIVND (reference sequence). The CDR3 is 15 amino acids. Original handling: Estimation of nucleated cell counts relied on the amplification of reference gene primers. TCRdb's table, derived via immunoSEQ multiplex PCR, lists solely in-frame clones and lacks some. V and J calls plus clone size are reproduced from that table; the DNA served to infer D and trimming. The profile shows roughly 150,000 clones, around 80% of them singletons.

Sequencing used peripheral blood. The clonotype was recovered from a woman in her seventies who had recovered from COVID-19. The rearrangement joins TRBV19 to TRBJ1-6, with D possibly being TRBD1 (5 bases). The CDR3 region is CASSTTRGGNSPLHF. For the CDR3, the DNA is TGTGCCAGTAGTACCACCCGGGGGGGGAATTCACCCCTCCACTTT.